This T cell receptor beta chain is from a study of blood T cell repertoires in COVID-19. Turning to the study itself: Sites in the United States, Italy and Spain provided acute and convalescent COVID-19 samples. Sample material is recorded as cDNA or gDNA derived from T cells, B-cell-depleted T cells, or PBMCs.

Produced via immunoSEQ multiplex PCR; TCRdb's table is partial and in-frame only. The sample records a few hundred thousand clones, about 83% being singletons. Study members were between about 18 and 95 years old and lived in fewer than 30 US regions. Participants' own reports of clinical history determined their cohort assignment. CDR3 length: 11 residues. Germline loops: CDR1 LNHDA, CDR2 SQIVND (reference sequence). V lost 5 bases and J 7 bases, leaving 6 bases between the germline ends. This clone was seen only a few times. Other DNA variants within this sample encode the same CDR3. The sequencing sample was made of PBMCs or T cells enriched from blood (not recorded which). The receptor was isolated from a woman aged 45-60 years who had recovered from COVID-19. The chain has TRBV19 and TRBJ2-1, with D perhaps TRBD2 (6 bases). The CDR3 reads CASSRGNEQFF. CDR3 in DNA: TGTGCCAGTAGTCGGGGGAATGAGCAGTTCTTC.